This T cell receptor beta chain was sequenced for a study of cytomegalovirus exposure and HLA in healthy donors. 60 Vbeta and 13 Jbeta primers were used in PCR. TCRdb's table, derived via immunoSEQ multiplex PCR, lists solely in-frame clones and lacks some. The sample includes over 250,000 clones, approximately 90% of them seen just once. The V gene end was trimmed by 5 bases and the J gene end by 1 base; junction bases not matched to a gene: 2. Germline CDR1 reads MNHEY; CDR2 reads SMNVEV (reference sequence). The CDR3 totals 15 residues. The specimen was PBMCs. The chain couples TRBV27 to TRBJ2-1; 10 bases match TRBD2. This TCR derives from a man in his forties or fifties in good health and CMV-seropositive. The DNA for the CDR3 is TGTGCCAGCAGTGTAGCGGGAGGTTCCTACAATGAGCAGTTCTTC. Its translation is CASSVAGGSYNEQFF.